The clone carrying this T cell receptor beta chain has more than one count but fewer than ten. The data derive from a study of patients and donors after allogeneic stem cell transplantation. TCRdb reprocessed the RT-PCR reads via MiXCR and lists one record per CDR3 protein. Of approximately 150,000 distinct CDR3 sequences listed, around 30% are singletons. The sequenced sample was blood, either unsorted or a sorted T cell fraction (not recorded which). The sequence was obtained from a human donor who was either an allogeneic HSCT recipient or a stem cell or donor lymphocyte infusion donor (not recorded which). It is not recorded whose cells these are; they may come from a transplant donor.

In nucleotides, the CDR3 is TGCGCGATCAGACAGACTTTAAGCAATCAGCCCCAGCATTTT. Amino acid sequence: CAIRQTLSNQPQHF. V is TRBV10-1 and J is TRBJ1-5; the D gene is possibly TRBD1 (5 bases). The CDR3 sequence is 14 residues long. The germline V gene has CDR1 WNHNN and CDR2 SYGVQD (reference sequence).